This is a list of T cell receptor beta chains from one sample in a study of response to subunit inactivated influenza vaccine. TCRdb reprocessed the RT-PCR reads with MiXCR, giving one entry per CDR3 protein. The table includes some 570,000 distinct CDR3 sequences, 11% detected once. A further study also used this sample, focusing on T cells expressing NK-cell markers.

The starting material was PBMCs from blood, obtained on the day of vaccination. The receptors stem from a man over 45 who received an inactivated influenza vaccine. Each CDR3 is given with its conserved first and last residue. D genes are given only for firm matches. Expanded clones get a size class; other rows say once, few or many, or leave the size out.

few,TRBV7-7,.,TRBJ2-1,TGTGCTAGGGGGTCCAGGCCTAGCTTTTCTGGCGGAGACAATGAGCAGTTCTTC,CARGSRPSFSGGDNEQFF
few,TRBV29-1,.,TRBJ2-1,TGCAGCGTTGAGCGTTTGTATTTTGAGCCCTTCTTC,CSVERLYFEPFF
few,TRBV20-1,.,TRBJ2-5,TGCAGTGCTAGGGAGGGTGAGACCCAGTACTTC,CSAREGETQYF
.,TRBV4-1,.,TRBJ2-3,TGCGCCAGCAGCCTATTCTCCGGGACGGGTCAAAGGGAGTATTTT,CASSLFSGTGQREYF
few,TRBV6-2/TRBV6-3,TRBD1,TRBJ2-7,TGTGCCAGCAGTTCGACAGGGGGCCACGAGCAGTACTTC,CASSSTGGHEQYF
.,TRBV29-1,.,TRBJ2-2,TGCAGCGTGGTTGATGGGGGGTCGGTGGCCGGGGAGCTGTTTTTT,CSVVDGGSVAGELFF
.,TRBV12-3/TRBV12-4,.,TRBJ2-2,TGTGCCAGCAGTTTCTGGTCGAGGGCCGGGGAGCTGTTTTTT,CASSFWSRAGELFF
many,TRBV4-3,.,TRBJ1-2,TGCGCCAGCAGCCAAGTTACCTCCCCAGGGCTCCTCGGCTACACCTTC,CASSQVTSPGLLGYTF
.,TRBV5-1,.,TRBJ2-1,TGCGCCAGCAGCTTGGAGTCAGCGGAGCAGTTCTTC,CASSLESAEQFF
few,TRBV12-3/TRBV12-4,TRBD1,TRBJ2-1,TGTGCCAGCAGTTTCCGGACAGGCAATGAGCAGTTCTTC,CASSFRTGNEQFF
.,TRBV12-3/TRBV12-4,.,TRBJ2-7,TGTGCCAGCAGTTTTCAAGTGATCTACGAGCAGTACTTC,CASSFQVIYEQYF
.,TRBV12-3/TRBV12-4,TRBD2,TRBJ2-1,TGTGCCAGCAGCCGGACTAGCGGGAGAGCAGGGACCTACAATGAGCAGTTCTTC,CASSRTSGRAGTYNEQFF
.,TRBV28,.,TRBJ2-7,TGTGCCAGCAGCCCAATTGACAACCCCTACGAGCAGTACTTC,CASSPIDNPYEQYF
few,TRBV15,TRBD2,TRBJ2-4,TGTGCCACCAGCAGGGGACTAGCGGGACCGCGTGATGGCAAAAACATTCAGTACTTC,CATSRGLAGPRDGKNIQYF
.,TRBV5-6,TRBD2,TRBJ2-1,TGTGCCAGCAGCTTAATTAGACTAGCCGGAGCGTCCTACAATGAGCAGTTCTTC,CASSLIRLAGASYNEQFF